This TCR beta chain was obtained from a study of CD8+ T cells in alopecia areata. CDR3 length: 15 residues. J was trimmed by 9 bases and V by 3 bases; bases with no gene match: 9. Germline CDR1 is SGHRS and CDR2 is YFSETQ. cDNA reverse transcribed from extracted RNA served as the sequencing template. The assay was immunoSEQ multiplex PCR, and TCRdb's table has in-frame clones only and misses some. This sample has about 200,000 clones, with about 62% found just once. As for treatment: oral pan-JAK inhibitor, 5-10 mg twice daily. This TCR was recovered from a human donor with alopecia areata. Sample: CD4+ T cells sorted from blood, taken at week 24, from a patient treated with tofacitinib. The chain is built from TRBV5-1 and TRBJ2-1, with TRBD2 matching 10 bases. CDR3 in amino acids: CASSSTSGKHGEQFF. The CDR3 DNA reads TGCGCCAGCAGCTCTACTAGCGGGAAGCACGGTGAGCAGTTCTTC.